A selection of T cell receptor beta chains follows, all from one sample in a study of PD-L1 blockade in urothelial cancer. Clones were sequenced by immunoSEQ multiplex PCR, and TCRdb holds only the in-frame ones, with some missing. The data show approximately 70,000 clones, 84% seen once. Sample: PBMCs, taken around atezolizumab (anti-PD-L1) treatment. The receptors here all came from a woman between 65 and 79 years old with urothelial cancer. CDR3s include the opening cysteine and the closing phenylalanine or tryptophan. A D gene is named only where the DNA matches it firmly. Clone size appears in some rows only: once, few, many, or a class for an expanded clone.

D gene,clone size,V gene,CDR3 length,J gene,CDR3 DNA,CDR3 protein
NA,NA,TRBV10-1,11,TRBJ1-5,TGCGCCAGCAGCACTAATCAGCCCCAGCATTTT,CASSTNQPQHF
NA,NA,TRBV7-8,18,TRBJ1-6,TGTGCCAGCAGCTTGGGGGTTTCCCCCTCAGGGGTGGTTTCACCCCTCCACTTT,CASSLGVSPSGVVSPLHF
TRBD1,NA,TRBV7-8,14,TRBJ2-5,TGTGCCAGCAGCCCCCGGGGACAGGGAGAGACCCAGTACTTC,CASSPRGQGETQYF
TRBD2,NA,TRBV27,18,TRBJ2-3,TGTGCCAGCAGTTTACCCGGGGCTAGCGGGCTCCCCACAGATACGCAGTATTTT,CASSLPGASGLPTDTQYF
NA,few,TRBV6-1,14,TRBJ2-5,TGTGCCAGCAAGGATCAGGGATCCAAAGAGACCCAGTACTTC,CASKDQGSKETQYF
TRBD1,NA,TRBV13,15,TRBJ2-3,TGTGCCAGCAGCACCCGGGACAGGAGCACAGATACGCAGTATTTT,CASSTRDRSTDTQYF
NA,NA,TRBV30,11,TRBJ1-2,TGTGCCTGGAGCCGGGTATTAGGCTACACCTTC,CAWSRVLGYTF
NA,NA,TRBV6-4,18,TRBJ2-3,TGTGCCAGCAGTGACTCCCTTGAGGGAGAGTACCGCACAGATACGCAGTATTTT,CASSDSLEGEYRTDTQYF
NA,NA,TRBV13,12,TRBJ2-2,TGTGCCAGCAGCTACCGGGCCGGGGAGCTGTTTTTT,CASSYRAGELFF
NA,NA,TRBV15,12,TRBJ1-5,TGTGCCACCAGCAGAGCCTCCGGGCCCCAGCATTTT,CATSRASGPQHF
NA,NA,TRBV11-2,11,TRBJ1-1,TGTGCCAGCAGCTCCACGAGGTGGGCTTTCTTT,CASSSTRWAFF
NA,NA,TRBV5-1,16,TRBJ2-2,TGCGCCAGCAGCTTGGGGTTACAAACGAACACCGGGGAGCTGTTTTTT,CASSLGLQTNTGELFF
NA,once,TRBV27,13,TRBJ1-6,TGTGCCAGCAGTTTGCGAGAGGGTTCACCCCTCCACTTT,CASSLREGSPLHF
NA,NA,TRBV7-8,16,TRBJ2-3,TGTGCCAGCACCCGTCTGGGAGCGAGGGTAACAGATACGCAGTATTTT,CASTRLGARVTDTQYF
NA,medium-sized,TRBV6-5,13,TRBJ2-1,TGTGCCAGCAGTTGGGCTTACTACAATGAGCAGTTCTTC,CASSWAYYNEQFF
TRBD2,NA,TRBV7-9,18,TRBJ2-7,TGTGCCAGCAGCTTACGTGGGTCGGGGCTAGCGGAGTCCTACGAGCAGTACTTC,CASSLRGSGLAESYEQYF
NA,NA,TRBV7-9,15,TRBJ2-1,TGTGCCAGCAGCGCCCCTAGACTGGGCTACAATGAGCAGTTCTTC,CASSAPRLGYNEQFF
TRBD1,NA,TRBV11-3,16,TRBJ2-1,TGTGCCAGCAGCTTAGCGCAGGGGGCGGGAAACAATGAGCAGTTCTTC,CASSLAQGAGNNEQFF
TRBD1,few,TRBV2,15,TRBJ2-2,TGTGCCAGCAGTCGACAGGGGGCCGGGACCGGGGAGCTGTTTTTT,CASSRQGAGTGELFF
NA,NA,TRBV28,16,TRBJ1-1,TGTGCCAGCAGTTCCCTCGGGAGGGGAACGAACACTGAAGCTTTCTTT,CASSSLGRGTNTEAFF
TRBD1,NA,TRBV5-8,14,TRBJ2-7,TGTGCCAGCAGCAGCCGGGACAGGGACTACGAGCAGTACTTC,CASSSRDRDYEQYF
TRBD1,NA,TRBV10-1,13,TRBJ2-4,TGCGCCAGCAGTGAGGGGACAGGAAACATTCAGTACTTC,CASSEGTGNIQYF
TRBD1,NA,TRBV25-1,17,TRBJ1-1,TGTGCCAGCAGTGAATATATTAGAGGACAGGGGTGGTCTGAAGCTTTCTTT,CASSEYIRGQGWSEAFF
NA,NA,TRBV7-9,13,TRBJ1-6,TGTGCCAGCAGTATACAGGCGAATTCACCCCTCCACTTT,CASSIQANSPLHF
TRBD2,NA,TRBV5-1,16,TRBJ2-1,TGCGCCAGCAGCGGGATACTTGCGGGACTACACAATGAGCAGTTCTTC,CASSGILAGLHNEQFF
NA,NA,TRBV30,15,TRBJ2-7,TGTGCCTGGAGTGTTGAGAGAGACTATTCCTACGAGCAGTACTTC,CAWSVERDYSYEQYF
NA,few,TRBV5-1,15,TRBJ2-3,TGCGCCAGCAGCTTGCAGGGTGAGGGCACAGATACGCAGTATTTT,CASSLQGEGTDTQYF
TRBD2,NA,TRBV7-3,17,TRBJ2-1,TGTGCCAGCAGCTTAACTGGGACTAGGATCACCGTCAATGAGCAGTTCTTC,CASSLTGTRITVNEQFF
NA,NA,TRBV7-6,14,TRBJ2-5,TGTGCCAGCAGCGCAGGGGGAGGACAAGAGACCCAGTACTTC,CASSAGGGQETQYF
NA,NA,TRBV18,14,TRBJ2-7,TGTGCCAGCTCTTCTAACAGGAATTCCTACGAGCAGTACTTC,CASSSNRNSYEQYF
TRBD1,NA,TRBV10-3,16,TRBJ2-3,TGTGCCATCACCCAAGGACAGGGGGGGAGCACAGATACGCAGTATTTT,CAITQGQGGSTDTQYF
TRBD1,NA,TRBV7-9,15,TRBJ2-5,TGTGCCAGCAGCTCGGGACAGGGACTCCAAGAGACCCAGTACTTC,CASSSGQGLQETQYF
TRBD1,NA,TRBV27,16,TRBJ2-1,TGTGCCAGCAGTTTAAGGGGACAGGGGAGTTACAATGAGCAGTTCTTC,CASSLRGQGSYNEQFF
NA,NA,TRBV11-2,16,TRBJ1-2,TGTGCCAGCAGCTTAGGGGTGGCAGGGGAGTCCTATGGCTACACCTTC,CASSLGVAGESYGYTF
NA,few,TRBV29-1,15,TRBJ2-2,TGCAGCGCGACTCCCGGGTGGGGGCGCCACGGGGAGCTGTTTTTT,CSATPGWGRHGELFF
NA,NA,TRBV19,15,TRBJ2-6,TGTGCCAGTAGTCCGAGCCGAGGAGGAGCCAACGTCCTGACTTTC,CASSPSRGGANVLTF
NA,NA,TRBV7-8,16,TRBJ1-4,TGTGCCAGCAGCGAAAGATTAAGCTTTGCACTAGAAAAACTGTTTTTT,CASSERLSFALEKLFF
TRBD2,NA,TRBV20-1,11,TRBJ2-1,TGCAGTGTTGTAGCGGGAGAGGGGCAGTTCTTC,CSVVAGEGQFF
TRBD1,NA,TRBV29-1,15,TRBJ2-7,TGCAGCGTTGAAGATCTAACAGGGGATCCCTACGAGCAGTACTTC,CSVEDLTGDPYEQYF
NA,once,TRBV19,11,TRBJ2-3,TGTGCCAGTAGTGAACTACACACGCAGTATTTT,CASSELHTQYF
NA,NA,TRBV4-2,14,TRBJ1-1,TGTGCCAGCAGCCAAAGTCCAGGGGTCACTGAAGCTTTCTTT,CASSQSPGVTEAFF
NA,NA,TRBV30,12,TRBJ1-4,TGTGCCTGGAGTGTTCTTCGGGAAAAACTGTTTTTT,CAWSVLREKLFF